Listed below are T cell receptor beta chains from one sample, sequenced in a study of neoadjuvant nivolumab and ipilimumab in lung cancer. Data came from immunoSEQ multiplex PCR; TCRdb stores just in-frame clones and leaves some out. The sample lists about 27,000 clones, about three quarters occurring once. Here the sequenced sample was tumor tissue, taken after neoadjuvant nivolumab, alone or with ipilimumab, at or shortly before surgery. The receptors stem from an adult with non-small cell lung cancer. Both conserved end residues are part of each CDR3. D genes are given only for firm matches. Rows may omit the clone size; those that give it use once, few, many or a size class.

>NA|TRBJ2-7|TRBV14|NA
CASSQEGGTEQYF
TGTGCCAGCAGCCAAGAAGGAGGGACCGAGCAGTACTTC
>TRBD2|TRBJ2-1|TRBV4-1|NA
CASSQVSGGLNNEQFF
TGCGCCAGCAGCCAGGTTAGCGGGGGGTTAAACAATGAGCAGTTCTTC
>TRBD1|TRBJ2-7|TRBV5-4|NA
CASSFWDRSYEQYF
TGTGCCAGCAGCTTTTGGGACAGATCCTACGAGCAGTACTTC
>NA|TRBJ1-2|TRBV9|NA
CASSPLRGGYTF
TGTGCCAGCAGCCCCCTTCGGGGTGGCTACACCTTC
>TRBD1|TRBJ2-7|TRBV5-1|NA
CASSPGQGSYEQYF
TGCGCCAGCAGCCCGGGACAGGGGTCCTACGAGCAGTACTTC
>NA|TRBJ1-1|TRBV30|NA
CAWGRGTEAFF
TGTGCCTGGGGCCGGGGTACTGAAGCTTTCTTT
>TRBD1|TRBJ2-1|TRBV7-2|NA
CASSRAGTGFYNEQFF
TGTGCCAGCAGCCGAGCCGGGACAGGGTTTTACAATGAGCAGTTCTTC
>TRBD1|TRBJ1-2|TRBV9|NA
CASTGDRGLYGYTF
TGTGCCAGCACCGGGGACAGGGGGCTCTATGGCTACACCTTC
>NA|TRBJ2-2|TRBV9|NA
CASSVDRGRNTGELFF
TGTGCCAGCAGCGTAGATCGGGGCAGGAACACCGGGGAGCTGTTTTTT
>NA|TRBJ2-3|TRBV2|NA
CASSVSALTDTQYF
TGTGCCAGCAGTGTCAGCGCCCTCACAGATACGCAGTATTTT
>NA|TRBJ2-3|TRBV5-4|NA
CASSLNRDADTQYF
TGTGCCAGCAGCTTGAACAGGGACGCAGATACGCAGTATTTT
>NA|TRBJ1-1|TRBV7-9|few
CASSGGANTEAFF
TGTGCCAGCAGCGGGGGGGCGAACACTGAAGCTTTCTTT
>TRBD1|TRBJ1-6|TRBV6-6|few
CASTNRGLGSPLHF
TGTGCCAGCACCAACAGGGGGCTGGGTTCACCCCTCCACTTT
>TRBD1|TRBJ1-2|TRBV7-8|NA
CASSSWTGERGYTF
TGTGCCAGCAGCTCCTGGACAGGGGAGCGTGGCTACACCTTC
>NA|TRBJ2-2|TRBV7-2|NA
CASSLAGLGTGELFF
TGTGCCAGCAGCTTAGCTGGACTCGGCACCGGGGAGCTGTTTTTT
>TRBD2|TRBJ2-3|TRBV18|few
CASSPGAGALSGDTQYF
TGTGCCAGCTCACCGGGAGCGGGGGCACTTTCCGGAGATACGCAGTATTTT
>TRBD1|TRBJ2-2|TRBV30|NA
CAWSVGTVTGELFF
TGTGCCTGGAGTGTAGGGACAGTTACCGGGGAGCTGTTTTTT
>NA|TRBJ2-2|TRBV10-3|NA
CAIRGADTGELFF
TGTGCCATCAGGGGGGCGGACACCGGGGAGCTGTTTTTT
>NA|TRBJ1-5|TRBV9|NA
CASSPGGFSNQPQHF
TGTGCCAGCAGCCCGGGAGGGTTTAGCAATCAGCCCCAGCATTTT
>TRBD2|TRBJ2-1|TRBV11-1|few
CASSLVIAGEQFF
TGTGCCAGCAGCTTAGTAATAGCGGGCGAGCAGTTCTTC
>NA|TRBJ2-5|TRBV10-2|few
CASQTTLPETQYF
TGCGCCAGTCAAACGACCCTTCCAGAGACCCAGTACTTC
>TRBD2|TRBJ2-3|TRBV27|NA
CASRSGGPSTDTQYF
TGTGCCAGCCGTAGCGGGGGCCCTAGCACAGATACGCAGTATTTT
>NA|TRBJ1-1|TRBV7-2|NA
CASSLGSSKNTEAFF
TGTGCCAGCAGCTTAGGTTCCTCCAAGAACACTGAAGCTTTCTTT
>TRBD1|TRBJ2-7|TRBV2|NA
CATHPGGSEQYF
TGTGCCACCCACCCAGGGGGATCCGAGCAGTACTTC
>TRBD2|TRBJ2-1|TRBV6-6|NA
CASSPPGLAGNEQFF
TGTGCCAGCAGTCCTCCGGGACTAGCGGGCAATGAGCAGTTCTTC
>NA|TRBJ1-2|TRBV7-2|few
CASSLRTASYGYGYTF
TGTGCCAGCAGCCTTCGGACGGCTTCCTATGGCTATGGCTACACCTTC
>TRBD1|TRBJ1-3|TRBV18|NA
CASSPTGYGNTIYF
TGTGCCAGCTCACCGACAGGGTACGGAAACACCATATATTTT
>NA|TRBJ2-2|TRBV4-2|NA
CASSLSPPGPGRSTGELFF
TGTGCCAGCAGCCTAAGTCCCCCGGGGCCCGGCCGGTCCACCGGGGAGCTGTTTTTT
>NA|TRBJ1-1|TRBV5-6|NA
CASILYSDRSYTEAFF
TGTGCCAGCATCTTATACTCGGACAGAAGTTACACTGAAGCTTTCTTT
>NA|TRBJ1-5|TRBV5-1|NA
CASSWDGPNQPQHF
TGCGCCAGCAGCTGGGACGGTCCCAATCAGCCCCAGCATTTT
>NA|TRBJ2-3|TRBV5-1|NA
CASSFAGQITDTQYF
TGCGCCAGCAGCTTTGCGGGACAGATCACAGATACGCAGTATTTT
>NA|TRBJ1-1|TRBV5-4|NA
CASSLRAGADTEAFF
TGTGCCAGCAGCTTAAGGGCAGGGGCGGACACTGAAGCTTTCTTT
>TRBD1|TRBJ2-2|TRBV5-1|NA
CASSKGAGNTGELFF
TGCGCCAGCAGCAAGGGGGCTGGGAACACCGGGGAGCTGTTTTTT
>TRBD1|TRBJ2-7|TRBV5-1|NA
CASSTGTGGLIPYEQYF
TGCGCCAGCAGCACCGGGACAGGGGGCCTCATTCCCTACGAGCAGTACTTC
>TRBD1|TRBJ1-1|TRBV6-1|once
CASRDRVGEAFF
TGTGCCAGCAGAGACAGGGTTGGTGAAGCTTTCTTT
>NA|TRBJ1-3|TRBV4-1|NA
CASSQDPSPWGSGNTIYF
TGCGCCAGCAGCCAAGACCCCTCCCCATGGGGCTCTGGAAACACCATATATTTT
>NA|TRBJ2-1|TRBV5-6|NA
CASSLVGGGNNEQFF
TGTGCCAGCAGCTTGGTCGGGGGAGGCAACAATGAGCAGTTCTTC
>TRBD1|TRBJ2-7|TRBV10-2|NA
CASSLDRGTHEQYF
TGCGCCAGCAGCTTGGACAGGGGAACCCACGAGCAGTACTTC
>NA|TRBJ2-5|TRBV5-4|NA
CASSLDGAVSETQYF
TGTGCCAGCAGCTTGGACGGGGCAGTATCGGAGACCCAGTACTTC
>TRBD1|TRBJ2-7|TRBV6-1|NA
CASSLIQGESYEQYF
TGTGCCAGCAGCCTCATACAGGGGGAGAGCTACGAGCAGTACTTC
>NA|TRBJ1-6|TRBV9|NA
CASSGTPGANSPLHF
TGTGCCAGCAGCGGGACCCCGGGGGCGAATTCACCCCTCCACTTT
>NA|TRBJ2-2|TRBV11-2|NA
CASSPDGLNTGELFF
TGTGCCAGCAGCCCCGACGGTTTGAACACCGGGGAGCTGTTTTTT
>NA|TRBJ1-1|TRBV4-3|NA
CASSQDPAPNTEAFF
TGCGCCAGCAGCCAAGACCCAGCGCCAAACACTGAAGCTTTCTTT
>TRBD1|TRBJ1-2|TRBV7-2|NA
CASSLARDRVNYGYTF
TGTGCCAGCAGCTTAGCGCGGGACAGGGTTAACTATGGCTACACCTTC
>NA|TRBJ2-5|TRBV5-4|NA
CASSSMRASETQYF
TGTGCCAGCAGCAGTATGAGGGCGAGTGAGACCCAGTACTTC
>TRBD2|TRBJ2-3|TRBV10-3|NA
CAISGLAGGTDTQYF
TGTGCCATCTCCGGACTAGCGGGGGGGACAGATACGCAGTATTTT
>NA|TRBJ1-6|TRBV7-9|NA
CASSRTGSESPLHF
TGTGCCAGCAGCCGAACGGGGTCTGAGTCACCCCTCCACTTT
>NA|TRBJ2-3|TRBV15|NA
CATSRAPGGTQYF
TGTGCCACCAGCAGAGCCCCAGGAGGTACGCAGTATTTT
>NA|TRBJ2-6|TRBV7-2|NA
CASSLAHLTGTGANVLTF
TGTGCCAGCAGCTTAGCCCACCTCACAGGGACTGGGGCCAACGTCCTGACTTTC